This T cell receptor beta chain was sequenced during a study of T cells in Graves' hyperthyroidism and ophthalmopathy. Background on the study: Pretreatment peripheral blood was obtained at initial diagnosis.

This clonotype was seen more than once but under ten times. Its cognate antigen is unknown. V dropped 5 bases and J dropped 0; count of bases not matched to a gene: 2. There are 14 residues in the CDR3. Germline CDR1 ENHRY, CDR2 SYGVKD. Graves' hyperthyroidism was deemed stable absent ophthalmopathy progression within 18 months. Uncontrolled infection, other autoimmune disease, pregnancy or lactation excluded patients. Amplification yielded TCR beta CDR3 regions, with RNA transcripts as the source. First-round RT-PCR with HTBI primers amplified the TCR CDR3 region. TCRdb reprocessed the multiplex PCR reads via MiXCR and lists one record per CDR3 protein. The data show approximately 370,000 distinct CDR3 sequences, with 14% to 15% seen just once and over 25% held by the top ten. Broader study findings: The model's output predicted ophthalmopathy at a median of approximately 6.5 months prior to onset.

The sample consisted of blood. V and J are TRBV10-3 and TRBJ2-3; 7 bases map to TRBD1. The sequence was collected from a woman in her twenties or thirties with Graves' hyperthyroidism. The CDR3 coding sequence is TGTGCCATCAGTAGGGGGCAAAGCACAGATACGCAGTATTTT. It encodes CAISRGQSTDTQYF.